These 19 T cell receptor beta chains share one sample of origin, sequenced in a study of breast tumors, draining lymph nodes, adjacent tissues. In TCRdb, the multiplex PCR reads were re-called with MiXCR into one record per CDR3 protein. This repertoire shows roughly 14,000 distinct CDR3 sequences, around 57% found once; its top ten account for approximately 30%. What was sequenced was tumor-adjacent breast tissue. All receptors come from a female donor with breast cancer. Some clones in this sample may be carry-over from other donors' samples.

This clonotype was seen a few times. V is TRBV29-1 and J is TRBJ1-2; D is possibly TRBD1 (5 bases). V dropped 3 bases and J dropped 5 bases, with 10 bases sitting between them. In germline, CDR1 is SQVTM, CDR2 ANQGSEA. The length of the CDR3 is 12 residues. The CDR3 sequence is CSVEQGSYGYTF. CDR3 DNA sequence: TGCAGCGTTGAGCAGGGATCGTATGGCTACACCTTC.

As concerns this clonotype: One end of the junction does not line up with germline, which may come from a read error. V and J are TRBV9 and TRBJ2-1; TRBD2 agrees at 10 bases. Germline loops: CDR1 SGDLS, CDR2 YYNGEE. The CDR3 covers 17 residues. CDR3 sequence reads: CASSPGLAALSYNEQFF. The CDR3, as DNA: TGCGCCAGCAGCCCCGGACTAGCGGCCCTCTCCTACAATGAGCAGTTCTTC.

CDR3 sequence (DNA): TGTGCCAGCAGTTTCGGGACAGGGGGCGGCTATGGCTACACCTTC. Its protein product is CASSFGTGGGYGYTF. The genes are TRBV12-3 or TRBV12-4 and TRBJ1-2, with 12 positions matching TRBD1. The ends lost 3 bases at V and 4 bases at J; junction bases unmatched: 3. CDR3 length equals 15 residues.

The V and J genes are TRBV7-2 and TRBJ2-7; D not certain. Trimming stripped 3 bases from V and 5 bases from J, with 14 bases between. The V gene's germline CDR1 is SGHTA and CDR2 FQGNSA. The CDR3 sequence is 14 residues long. For the CDR3, the DNA is TGTGCCAGCAGCTTGACTTGGGATCAGCACGAGCAGTACTTC. As protein: CASSLTWDQHEQYF.

The chain is built from TRBV19 and TRBJ1-2; D is undetermined. The germline gives CDR1 LNHDA, CDR2 SQIVND (reference sequence). The CDR3 is made up of 16 amino acids. Between the trimmed V and J ends, which lost 6 bases and 0 bases, there was a span of 17 bases. The CDR3 region has the DNA TGTGCCAGTAGCCCCATGCCAGACGGAGCTAACTATGGCTACACCTTC. Protein: CASSPMPDGANYGYTF.

This clonotype is labeled medium-sized (0.01 to 0.1%). The chain recombines TRBV9 with TRBJ1-2; tentatively, D is TRBD1 (6 bases). Germline assignment: CDR1 SGDLS and CDR2 YYNGEE. V gave up 4 bases and J gave up 3 bases, with 13 bases separating them. This CDR3 has 14 amino acids. CDR3: CASSLRTADYGYTF. CDR3 DNA: TGTGCCAGCAGCTTAAGGACAGCCGACTATGGCTACACCTTC.

The chain is built from TRBV7-9 and TRBJ1-4; D may be TRBD1 (5 bases). The germline V gene has CDR1 SEHNR and CDR2 FQNEAQ (reference sequence). V gave up 1 base and J gave up 7 bases, with 7 bases separating them. The length of the CDR3 is 13 residues. The CDR3 nucleotides are TGTGCCAGCAGCTTAGGGAGGGGTGAAAAACTGTTTTTT. Translated: CASSLGRGEKLFF.

The chain recombines TRBV7-4 with TRBJ2-3; 7 bases fit TRBD2. CDR3 length: 15 residues. Germline V gives CDR1 SGHVT, CDR2 SQSDAQ. V was clipped by 4 bases and J by 3 bases; unmatched bases: 7. The CDR3 loop reads CASSSQGGLTDTQYF. The CDR3 region has the DNA TGTGCCAGCAGCTCCCAGGGAGGGCTTACAGATACGCAGTATTTT. Drawing the rest from reference TRBV7-4 and TRBJ2-3, the complete variable domain is GAGVSQSPRYKVAKRGRDVALRCDSISGHVTLYWYRQTLGQGSEVLTYSQSDAQRDKSGRPSGRFSAERPERSVSTLKIQRTEQGDSAVYLCASSSQGGLTDTQYFGPGTRLTVL.

The gene calls are TRBV24-1 and TRBJ2-1, with D unresolved. With 2 bases removed from V and 9 bases from J, the gap between germline ends came to 13 bases. This CDR3 spans 14 amino acids. Germline lookup yields CDR1 KGHDR and CDR2 SFDVKD. The CDR3 DNA follows: TGTGCCACCAGTGATTCGACGACCGCGACTGAGCAGTTCTTC. Its protein is CATSDSTTATEQFF.

This clonotype is medium-sized (0.01 to 0.1%) by share. The V and J genes are TRBV29-1 and TRBJ2-3, with D possibly TRBD1 on 6 matching bases. The CDR3 length is 13 residues. CDR1 and CDR2 from the germline V gene are SQVTM and ANQGSEA. Trimming removed 6 bases from V and 10 bases from J, with 20 bases in between. CDR3 nucleotides: TGCAGCGTGACACAGGGTCCCGAGGACGCGCAGTATTTT. The encoded protein is CSVTQGPEDAQYF.

The chain recombines TRBV7-9 with TRBJ1-2; 9 bases agree with TRBD1. The CDR3 contains 14 residues. The V segment lost 1 base and the J segment 5 bases; nucleotides outside the gene matches: 2. Germline V gene data show CDR1 as SEHNR and CDR2 as FQNEAQ (reference sequence). CDR3 protein: CASSLDRGLYGYTF. CDR3 DNA: TGTGCCAGCAGCTTAGACAGGGGGCTTTATGGCTACACCTTC.

With regard to this clonotype: The junction departs from the called germline gene at one end, perhaps through a read error. This chain uses TRBV11-2 with TRBJ2-2; possible D gene TRBD1, 5 bases. This CDR3 has 14 residues. The germline gives CDR1 SGHAT, CDR2 FQNNGV. The CDR3: CARSLDVGAGELFF. CDR3 coding DNA: TGTGCCAGAAGCTTAGATGTAGGGGCCGGGGAGCTGTTTTTT.

V and J are TRBV4-2 and TRBJ2-1, with D perhaps given as TRBD1 or TRBD2 (5 bases each). Trimming cost V 3 bases and J 0 bases, with 12 bases left between them. The V gene's germline CDR1 is LGHNA and CDR2 YNFKEQ. This CDR3 spans 16 amino acids. CDR3 in amino acids: CASSQGEGSSYNEQFF. CDR3 bases: TGTGCCAGCAGCCAGGGAGAGGGGAGCTCCTACAATGAGCAGTTCTTC.

This chain uses TRBV4-1 with TRBJ2-2; D perhaps matches TRBD2 (5 bases). V shed 4 bases and J shed 6 bases, with 12 bases lying between them. The CDR3 contains 14 residues. CDR1 is MGHRA and CDR2 is YSYEKL in the germline V gene. The DNA of the CDR3 is TGCGCCAGCAGCCCACGGAGCGGAGCCGGGGAGCTGTTTTTT. Its translation: CASSPRSGAGELFF.

At least ten counts were recorded for this clonotype. The V and J genes are TRBV7-8 and TRBJ1-1, with D hard to call. Germline V CDR1 and CDR2: SGHVS, FQNEAQ. The CDR3 length is 12 residues. V was clipped by 3 bases and J by 7 bases, with 9 bases between them. The CDR3 nucleotides are TGTGCCAGCAGCTTCTTATTCAGTGAAGCTTTCTTT. This translates into CASSFLFSEAFF.

This clonotype was counted between two and nine times. V usage is TRBV2 and J usage is TRBJ1-5; the D is unclear. The V end was cut by 5 bases, the J end by 5 bases, with 10 bases between. Germline V gene data show CDR1 as SNHLY and CDR2 as FYNNEI. The CDR3 sequence is 13 residues long. The CDR3 DNA sequence: TGTGCCAGCAGTTACCAAGTTGATCAGCCCCAGCATTTT. The encoded protein is CASSYQVDQPQHF.

The chain carries TRBV20-1 and TRBJ1-5, with D unclear. The CDR3 covers 14 residues. Germline V gene lookup returns CDR1 DFQATT and CDR2 SNEGSKA (reference sequence). Trimming took 3 bases from V and 4 from J, leaving 13 bases between them. The chain's CDR3 is CSARSGWANQPQHF. In DNA, the CDR3 is TGCAGTGCTAGGTCGGGCTGGGCAAATCAGCCCCAGCATTTT.

The V call is TRBV2, the J call TRBJ2-3; D is uncertain. This CDR3 is built from 14 residues. Germline values: CDR1 SNHLY, CDR2 FYNNEI. V dropped 2 bases and J dropped 2 bases, with 8 bases sitting between them. The DNA for the CDR3 is TGTGCCAGCAGTGAACTCGTACCCACAGATACGCAGTATTTT. Translating gives CASSELVPTDTQYF.

J is TRBJ2-3 and V is TRBV6-5; 7 positions match TRBD2. CDR3 size: 14 residues. Per germline, CDR1 MNHEY and CDR2 SVGAGI. Germline trimming cut 6 bases from V and 5 bases from J; bases unmatched to any gene: 8. This CDR3 is CASSQSGTGDTQYF. The CDR3 nucleotides read TGTGCCAGCAGCCAAAGCGGGACGGGAGATACGCAGTATTTT.